This T cell receptor (beta chain) was recorded in a study of blood T cell repertoires in COVID-19. Study background: PBMCs, B-cell-depleted T cells, or T cells were the source of the cDNA or gDNA that made up the material.

Sequencing was performed with immunoSEQ multiplex PCR; in TCRdb, only in-frame clones are kept and a portion is missing. The sample holds 100,000 to 150,000 clones; about 90% are singletons and the top ten take about 0.9%. The CDR3 consists of 12 residues. Per germline, CDR1 MDHEN and CDR2 SYDVKM. Trimming pared 5 bases from V and 4 bases from J, leaving 8 bases between. Material: peripheral blood. The source of this sequence is a woman in her forties or fifties with active or convalescent COVID-19. The gene calls are TRBV28 and TRBJ1-2, with D possibly being TRBD1 (6 bases). CDR3 DNA: TGTGCCAGCAGTCAGGACAGCTATGGCTACACCTTC. Its translation is CASSQDSYGYTF.